These T cell receptor beta chains were read from a single sample in a study of T-cell memory formation after mild COVID-19. TCRdb re-derived calls from the 5' RACE reads in MiXCR, one entry per CDR3 protein. The data show hundreds of thousands of distinct CDR3 sequences, 25% to 30% seen once. The sequenced material came from PBMCs or a T cell subset sorted from them (not recorded which). These TCRs come from an adult woman who had mild COVID-19 (a few samples of this study predate the infection). Cell type and time point are not known. CDR3s include the opening cysteine and the closing phenylalanine or tryptophan. The order of the fields is D gene, J gene, V gene, clone size, CDR3 protein, CDR3 DNA. The D gene is left open where the match is weak. Not all rows give a size; the values are once, few, many and, for expanded clones, a class.

>TRBD2|TRBJ2-1|TRBV7-6|-
CASSRGTSGSKNEQFF
TGTGCCAGCAGCCGAGGGACTAGCGGGAGCAAGAATGAGCAGTTCTTC
>-|TRBJ1-5|TRBV10-2|-
CASSESATGNGHF
TGCGCCAGCAGTGAGTCAGCGACCGGGAATGGGCATTTT
>TRBD1|TRBJ2-1|TRBV5-1|-
CASRSTGGTNEQFF
TGCGCCAGCAGGTCGACAGGGGGTACCAATGAGCAGTTCTTC
>-|TRBJ2-7|TRBV27|few
CASSLRDPGSEQYF
TGTGCCAGCAGTCTCCGGGACCCCGGGTCTGAGCAGTACTTC
>TRBD1|TRBJ2-3|TRBV6-6|-
CASSSQGTDTQYF
TGTGCCAGCAGTTCACAGGGGACAGATACGCAGTATTTT
>-|TRBJ1-1|TRBV20-1|few
CSAYGPRGDEAFF
TGCAGTGCTTACGGGCCCCGGGGAGATGAAGCTTTCTTT
>-|TRBJ2-7|TRBV7-8|-
CASSQGSSYEQYF
TGTGCCAGCAGCCAAGGGTCCTCCTACGAGCAGTACTTC
>-|TRBJ1-1|TRBV7-9|-
CASSLDPGWVTEAFF
TGTGCCAGCAGCTTAGATCCGGGATGGGTCACTGAAGCTTTCTTT
>TRBD1|TRBJ1-2|TRBV20-1|-
CSAGQGGRYNYGYTF
TGCAGTGCAGGACAGGGAGGTCGGTATAACTATGGCTACACCTTC
>TRBD2|TRBJ2-1|TRBV4-3|few
CASSQVTSGTSYNEQFF
TGCGCCAGCAGCCAAGTGACTAGCGGGACTTCCTACAATGAGCAGTTCTTC
>TRBD1|TRBJ1-2|TRBV14|-
CASSWKPGQGARNGYTF
TGTGCCAGCAGCTGGAAACCGGGACAGGGGGCGAGAAATGGCTACACCTTC
>-|TRBJ2-5|TRBV4-1|few
CASSQAQGSRGKTQYF
TGCGCCAGCAGCCAAGCACAGGGTTCGAGGGGGAAGACCCAGTACTTC
>TRBD1|TRBJ2-7|TRBV27|many
CASSLTGGYEQYF
TGTGCCAGCAGCCTGACAGGGGGCTACGAGCAGTACTTC
>TRBD2|TRBJ2-1|TRBV14|-
CASSSGKTYNEQFF
TGTGCCAGCAGCAGCGGGAAGACCTACAATGAGCAGTTCTTC